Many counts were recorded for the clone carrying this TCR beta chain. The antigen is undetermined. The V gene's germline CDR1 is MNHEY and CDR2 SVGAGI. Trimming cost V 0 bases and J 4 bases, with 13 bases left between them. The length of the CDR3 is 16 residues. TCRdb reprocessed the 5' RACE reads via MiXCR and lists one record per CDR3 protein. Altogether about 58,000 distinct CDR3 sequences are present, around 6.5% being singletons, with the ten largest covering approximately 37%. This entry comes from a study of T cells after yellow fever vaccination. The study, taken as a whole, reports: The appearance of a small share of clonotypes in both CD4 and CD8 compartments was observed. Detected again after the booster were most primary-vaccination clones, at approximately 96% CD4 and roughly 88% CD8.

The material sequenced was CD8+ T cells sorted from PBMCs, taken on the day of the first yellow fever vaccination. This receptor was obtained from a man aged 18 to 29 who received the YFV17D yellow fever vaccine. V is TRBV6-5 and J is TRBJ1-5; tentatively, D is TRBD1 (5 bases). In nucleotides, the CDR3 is TGTGCCAGCAGTTACTCGACCCGACAGTTGAATCAGCCCCAGCATTTT. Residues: CASSYSTRQLNQPQHF.